This entry lists 21 T cell receptor beta chains sequenced from one sample in a study of blood T cell repertoires in COVID-19. Generated by immunoSEQ multiplex PCR, the TCRdb table keeps only in-frame clones and is missing some. The sample contains 200,000 to 250,000 clones, roughly four fifths of which appear only once. Sample: peripheral blood. The receptors stem from a woman between 35 and 50 years old with acute or convalescent COVID-19.

J is TRBJ2-2 and V is TRBV5-1, with a possible D match to TRBD2 (7 bases). In germline, CDR1 is SGHRS, CDR2 YFSETQ. This CDR3 comprises 14 residues. V was cut by 9 bases and J by 4 bases, with 16 bases left in between. This chain's CDR3 is CATRRGQGTGELFF. CDR3 in DNA: TGCGCCACCAGGCGGGGGCAGGGCACCGGGGAGCTGTTTTTT.

V is TRBV14 and J is TRBJ2-6; TRBD2 agrees at 7 bases. J gave up 4 bases and V 5 bases, and 8 bases lay outside the gene matches. From germline, CDR1 is SGHDN and CDR2 FVKESK. The length of the CDR3 is 16 residues. The CDR3 DNA reads as TGTGCCAGCAGCTCCGGGAGGAGCCCCGGGGCCAACGTCCTGACTTTC. It yields the protein CASSSGRSPGANVLTF.

J is TRBJ2-4 and V is TRBV5-1, with a weak D call TRBD2 (5 bases). Trimming pared 4 bases from V and 4 bases from J, leaving 12 bases between. This CDR3 is 14 amino acids long. The germline CDR1 and CDR2 sequences are SGHRS and YFSETQ. Here the CDR3 DNA reads TGCGCCAGCAGCCTACCGGGATCAAAAAACATTCAGTACTTC. Translated, it gives CASSLPGSKNIQYF.

The CDR3 region has the DNA TGTGCCAGTAGCCCGGGGACAGGGACCTACGAGCAGTACTTC. Its translation is CASSPGTGTYEQYF. This chain links TRBV19 with TRBJ2-7; TRBD1 matches 9 bases. Germline lookup yields CDR1 LNHDA and CDR2 SQIVND (reference sequence). V was clipped by 6 bases and J by 2 bases; unmatched bases: 5. The CDR3 loop spans 14 amino acids.

This clone appeared a single time. V and J are TRBV30 and TRBJ1-1; TRBD1 matches 7 bases. The CDR3 is 13 residues long. CDR1 is GTSNPN, CDR2 SVGIG, per germline (reference sequence). V lost 7 bases and J lost 3; bases outside the gene matches: 8. CDR3 sequence reads: CAFDPGTDTEAFF. The DNA for the CDR3 is TGTGCCTTTGACCCGGGGACAGACACTGAAGCTTTCTTT.

The chain combines TRBV27 with TRBJ2-1, with 7 bases matching TRBD1. With V trimmed by 8 bases and J by 4 bases, 5 bases remained unmatched. Germline CDR1 is MNHEY and CDR2 is SMNVEV (reference sequence). This CDR3 contains 13 residues. CDR3 region: CASAQGQYNEQFF. In nucleotides, the CDR3 is TGTGCCAGCGCCCAGGGACAGTACAATGAGCAGTTCTTC.

The rearrangement joins TRBV6-5 to TRBJ1-2; tentative D call: TRBD1 (5 bases). From germline, CDR1 is MNHEY and CDR2 SVGAGI. Trimming cost V 2 bases and J 6 bases, with 16 bases left between them. This CDR3 has 15 amino acids. The CDR3, as DNA: TGTGCCAGCAGTTACCCCGGGCAAGGGGTAAATGGCTACACCTTC. Its protein product is CASSYPGQGVNGYTF.

The chain is built from TRBV9 and TRBJ1-1, with D uncertain. The CDR3 contains 16 residues. Germline-derived CDR1 and CDR2 are SGDLS and YYNGEE. Trimming took off 4 bases at V and 4 bases at J, with 20 bases between the two ends. The CDR3 region has the DNA TGTGCCAGCAGCCCCCAGGCAAGGCAGTTGAGCACTGAAGCTTTCTTT. It translates to CASSPQARQLSTEAFF. The whole variable domain, filled in from reference TRBV9 and TRBJ1-1, reads DSGVTQTPKHLITATGQRVTLRCSPRSGDLSVYWYQQSLDQGLQFLIQYYNGEERAKGNILERFSAQQFPDLHSELNLSSLELGDSALYFCASSPQARQLSTEAFFGQGTRLTVV.

This chain joins TRBV5-6 and TRBJ2-5, with 9 positions matching TRBD2. The V gene end was trimmed by 3 bases and the J gene end by 2 bases; junction bases not matched to a gene: 8. Germline V lookup: CDR1 SGHDT, CDR2 YYEEEE. The CDR3 covers 16 residues. CDR3 protein: CASSSFSTSGQETQYF. The DNA for the CDR3 is TGTGCCAGCAGCTCTTTTTCGACTAGCGGACAAGAGACCCAGTACTTC. Supplemented by reference TRBV5-6 and TRBJ2-5, the full variable domain reads DAGVTQSPTHLIKTRGQQVTLRCSPKSGHDTVSWYQQALGQGPQFIFQYYEEEERQRGNFPDRFSGHQFPNYSSELNVNALLLGDSALYLCASSSFSTSGQETQYFGPGTRLLVL.

V is TRBV21-1 and J is TRBJ2-7; whether TRBD2, the table's D call, matches the DNA was not checked. TRBV21-1 is reported as a pseudogene. This CDR3 is 16 amino acids long. CDR3 coding DNA: TGTGCCAGCAGCAAAAGGAGTCAAAGGCAGATCTACGAGCAGTACTTC. Protein sequence: CASSKRSQRQIYEQYF.

The chain joins TRBV4-1 to TRBJ2-4, with 13 bases that match TRBD2. The germline gives CDR1 MGHRA, CDR2 YSYEKL. This CDR3 has 12 amino acids. V shed 8 bases and J 13 bases; nucleotides not matched to a gene: 5. DNA for the CDR3: TGCGCCAGCTTAGGGACTAGCGGGATCCAGTACTTC. This translates into CASLGTSGIQYF.

The V gene is TRBV28, the J gene TRBJ2-2; tentatively, D is TRBD1 (6 bases). The ends were cut back, 5 bases at V and 4 bases at J, with 17 bases in the middle. Germline CDR1 reads MDHEN; CDR2 reads SYDVKM. The CDR3 totals 16 residues. CDR3 DNA sequence: TGTGCCAGCAGTCAGTGGACAGTGGAAGGCACCGGGGAGCTGTTTTTT. Translation: CASSQWTVEGTGELFF. The full variable domain, its missing parts supplied by reference TRBV28 and TRBJ2-2, is DVKVTQSSRYLVKRTGEKVFLECVQDMDHENMFWYRQDPGLGLRLIYFSYDVKMKEKGDIPEGYSVSREKKERFSLILESASTNQTSMYLCASSQWTVEGTGELFFGEGSRLTVL.

V and J are TRBV19 and TRBJ1-1, with D perhaps TRBD1 (6 bases). The germline V gene encodes CDR1 LNHDA and CDR2 SQIVND (reference sequence). The CDR3 loop spans 13 amino acids. As DNA, the CDR3 is TGTACATCCGGGGCTCCAGGGGAGGGTGAAGCTTTCTTT. Amino acids: CTSGAPGEGEAFF.

This clone is a singleton in its sample. The V call is TRBV19, the J call TRBJ1-2, with a tentative D call TRBD1 (6 bases). This CDR3 has 14 amino acids. The germline gives CDR1 LNHDA, CDR2 SQIVND (reference sequence). V dropped 3 bases and J dropped 2 bases, with 10 bases sitting between them. This CDR3 reads CASSITTGNYGYTF. In DNA, the CDR3 is TGTGCCAGTAGTATCACAACAGGGAACTATGGCTACACCTTC.

The chain has TRBV5-4 and TRBJ2-5; 7 positions match TRBD1. This CDR3 has 16 amino acids. Germline loops: CDR1 SGHNT, CDR2 YYREEE (reference sequence). V trimming: 3 bases; J trimming: 0 bases; junction bases outside the gene matches: 8. For the CDR3, the DNA is TGTGCCAGCAGCTGGGCCATGGGACAGAACCAAGAGACCCAGTACTTC. It encodes CASSWAMGQNQETQYF.

The chain carries TRBV7-9 and TRBJ2-7; tentatively, D is TRBD2 (6 bases). Trimming took 5 bases from V and 0 from J, leaving 11 bases between them. The germline CDR1 and CDR2 sequences are SEHNR and FQNEAQ (reference sequence). The CDR3 length is 14 residues. CDR3 amino acids: CASSASAVSYEQYF. In DNA, the CDR3 is TGTGCCAGCAGCGCTAGCGCTGTCTCCTACGAGCAGTACTTC.

The chain has TRBV7-2 and TRBJ2-5; D is perhaps TRBD2 (5 bases). Trimming removed 2 bases at V and 5 bases at J, with 21 bases between. From germline, CDR1 is SGHTA and CDR2 FQGNSA. This CDR3 is 17 amino acids long. CDR3 in DNA: TGTGCCAGCAGCTTAAACCCTGGACTGCGCTTGGGGGAGACCCAGTACTTC. Residues: CASSLNPGLRLGETQYF.

V is TRBV6-5 and J is TRBJ1-4; a weak D match, TRBD1 (5 bases). Trimming took 5 bases from V and 4 from J, leaving 14 bases between them. The CDR3 extends over 15 amino acids. CDR1 and CDR2 (germline): MNHEY, SVGAGI. Here the CDR3 DNA reads TGTGCCAGCAGTATGGGACTCAGGAATAATGAAAAACTGTTTTTT. Translation: CASSMGLRNNEKLFF.

The rearrangement joins TRBV25-1 to TRBJ2-3; no clear D. Trimming cost V 4 bases and J 4 bases, with 3 bases left between them. The CDR3 is made up of 11 amino acids. The germline V gene has CDR1 MGHDK and CDR2 SYGVNS. The CDR3 spells CASSGADTQYF. In DNA form, the CDR3 reads TGTGCCAGCAGTGGCGCAGATACGCAGTATTTT.

The rearrangement joins TRBV11-2 to TRBJ2-7; 9 positions agree with TRBD1. The CDR3 loop spans 13 amino acids. CDR1 and CDR2 from the germline V gene are SGHAT and FQNNGV. Unmatched junction bases numbered 6, after V lost 5 bases and J lost 7 bases. CDR3 sequence (DNA): TGTGCCAGCAGCCCCGGGACAGGGTTAGAGCAGTACTTC. Its translation is CASSPGTGLEQYF.

The J gene is TRBJ1-1, the V gene TRBV10-1; possibly TRBD1 for D (5 bases). CDR3 length: 13 residues. CDR1 WNHNN and CDR2 SYGVQD come from the germline V gene (reference sequence). V dropped 3 bases and J dropped 5 bases, with 10 bases sitting between them. The CDR3 reads CASSDGGKTEAFF. The CDR3 DNA sequence: TGCGCCAGCAGTGACGGGGGTAAGACTGAAGCTTTCTTT.